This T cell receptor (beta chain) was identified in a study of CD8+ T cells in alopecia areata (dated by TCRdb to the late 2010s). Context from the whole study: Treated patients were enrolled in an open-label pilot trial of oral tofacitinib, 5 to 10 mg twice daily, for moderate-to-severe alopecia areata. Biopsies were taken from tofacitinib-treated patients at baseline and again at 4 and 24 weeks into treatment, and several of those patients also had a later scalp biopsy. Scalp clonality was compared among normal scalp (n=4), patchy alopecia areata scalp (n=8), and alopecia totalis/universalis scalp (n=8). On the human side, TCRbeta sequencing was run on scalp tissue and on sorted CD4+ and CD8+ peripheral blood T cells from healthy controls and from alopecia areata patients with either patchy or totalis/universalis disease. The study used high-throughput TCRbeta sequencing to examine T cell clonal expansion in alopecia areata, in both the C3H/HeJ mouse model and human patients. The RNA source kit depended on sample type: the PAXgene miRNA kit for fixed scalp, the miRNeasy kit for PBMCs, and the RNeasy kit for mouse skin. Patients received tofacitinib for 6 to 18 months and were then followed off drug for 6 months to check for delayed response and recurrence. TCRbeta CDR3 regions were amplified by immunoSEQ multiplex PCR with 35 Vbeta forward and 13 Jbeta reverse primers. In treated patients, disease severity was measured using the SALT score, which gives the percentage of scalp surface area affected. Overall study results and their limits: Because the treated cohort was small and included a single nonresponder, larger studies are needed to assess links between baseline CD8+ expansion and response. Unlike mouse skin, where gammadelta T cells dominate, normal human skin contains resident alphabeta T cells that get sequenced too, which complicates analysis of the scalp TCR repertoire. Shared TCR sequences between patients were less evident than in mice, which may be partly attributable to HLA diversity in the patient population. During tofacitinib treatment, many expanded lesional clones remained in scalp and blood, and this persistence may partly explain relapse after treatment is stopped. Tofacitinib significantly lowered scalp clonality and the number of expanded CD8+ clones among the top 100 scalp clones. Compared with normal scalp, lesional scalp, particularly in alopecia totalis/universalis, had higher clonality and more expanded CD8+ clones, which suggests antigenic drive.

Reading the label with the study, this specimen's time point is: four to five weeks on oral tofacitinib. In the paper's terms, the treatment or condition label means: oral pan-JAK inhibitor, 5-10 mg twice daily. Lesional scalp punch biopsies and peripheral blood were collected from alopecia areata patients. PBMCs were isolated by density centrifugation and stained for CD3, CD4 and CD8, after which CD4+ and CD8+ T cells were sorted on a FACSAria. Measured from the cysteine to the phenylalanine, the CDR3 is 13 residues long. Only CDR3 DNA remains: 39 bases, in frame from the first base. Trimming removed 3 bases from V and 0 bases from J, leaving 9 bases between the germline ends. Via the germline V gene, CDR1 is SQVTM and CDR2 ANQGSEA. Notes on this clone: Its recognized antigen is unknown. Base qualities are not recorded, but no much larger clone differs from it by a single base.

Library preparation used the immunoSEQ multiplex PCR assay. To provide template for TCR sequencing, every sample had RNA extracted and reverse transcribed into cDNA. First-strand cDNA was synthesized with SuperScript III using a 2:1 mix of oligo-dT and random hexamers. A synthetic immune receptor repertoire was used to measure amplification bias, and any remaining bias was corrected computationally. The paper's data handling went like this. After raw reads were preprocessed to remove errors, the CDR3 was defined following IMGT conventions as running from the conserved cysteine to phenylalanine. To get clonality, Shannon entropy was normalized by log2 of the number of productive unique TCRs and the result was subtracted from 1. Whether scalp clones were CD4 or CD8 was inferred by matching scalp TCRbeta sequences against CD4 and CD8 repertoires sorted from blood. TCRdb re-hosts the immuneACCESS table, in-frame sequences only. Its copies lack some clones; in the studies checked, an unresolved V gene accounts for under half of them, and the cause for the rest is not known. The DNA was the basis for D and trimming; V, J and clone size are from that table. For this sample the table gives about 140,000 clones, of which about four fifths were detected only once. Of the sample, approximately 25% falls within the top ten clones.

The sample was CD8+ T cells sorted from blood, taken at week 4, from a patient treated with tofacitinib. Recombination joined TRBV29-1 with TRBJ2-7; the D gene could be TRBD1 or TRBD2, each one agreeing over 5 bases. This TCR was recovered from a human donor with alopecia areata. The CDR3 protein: CSVDEGHSYEQYF. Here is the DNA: TGCAGCGTTGACGAGGGGCACTCCTACGAGCAGTACTTC.